This T cell receptor beta chain was obtained from a study of neoadjuvant anti-PD-1 for oral cavity cancer. Regarding time point: after neoadjuvant nivolumab, at surgical resection. Trimming removed 3 bases from V and 3 bases from J, with 6 bases in between. The length of the CDR3 is 12 residues. Germline V gene data show CDR1 as SEHNR and CDR2 as FQNEAQ (reference sequence). Profiling relied on immunoSEQ multiplex PCR, and the TCRdb table lists in-frame clones only, not all of them. The sample lists 7,000 to 8,000 clones, about 67% seen once, with about 3% in the top ten. Sequenced material: PBMCs, taken after nivolumab (anti-PD-1) treatment. The V and J genes are TRBV7-9 and TRBJ2-7; D is uncertain. The sequence was collected from a person between 40 and 80 years old with oral cavity squamous cell carcinoma. The CDR3 DNA is TGTGCCAGCAGCTTCTCGGACTACGAGCAGTACTTC. This encodes CASSFSDYEQYF.